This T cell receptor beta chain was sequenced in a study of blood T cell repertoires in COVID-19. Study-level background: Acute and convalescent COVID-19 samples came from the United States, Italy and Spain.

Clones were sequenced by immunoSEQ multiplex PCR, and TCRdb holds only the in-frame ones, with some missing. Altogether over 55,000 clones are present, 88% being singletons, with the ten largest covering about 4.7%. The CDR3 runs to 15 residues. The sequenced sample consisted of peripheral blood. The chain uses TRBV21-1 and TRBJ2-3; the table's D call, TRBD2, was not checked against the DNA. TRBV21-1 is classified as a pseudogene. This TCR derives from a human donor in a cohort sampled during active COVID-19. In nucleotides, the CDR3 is TGTGCCAGCAGCAAAGCCGGAGCCCTTCCGGATACGCAGTATTTT. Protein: CASSKAGALPDTQYF.